This T cell receptor (beta chain) was documented in a study of immune evolution from preneoplasia to lung adenocarcinoma (dated by TCRdb to the early 2020s). In terms of the full investigation: HLA loss of heterozygosity was seen in roughly 6.6%, 14% and 36% of AIS, MIA and ADC lesions, and in no AAH lesions. A total of more than 40 patients contributed TCR sequencing data. The immune data were combined with whole exome sequencing and methylation data from the same cohort of nodules. In total, the cohort included roughly 49 patients with pulmonary nodules, all of whom underwent surgical resection. According to the study, fewer than 130 samples went through TCR sequencing. The sample size depended on which specimens were available, not on a prior power calculation. Resected precursor lesions (AAH, AIS, MIA) and invasive adenocarcinomas were compared with paired morphologically normal lung tissue. The study used immune gene expression, TCR sequencing and multiplex immunofluorescence to profile the immune contexture of lung adenocarcinoma precursors and invasive adenocarcinoma. Class I HLA alleles were inferred from exome data with POLYSOLVER, and allele-specific HLA loss was detected with LOHHLA.

The CDR3 holds 15 amino acids from the cysteine to the phenylalanine. Kept here is only the CDR3 DNA, which spans 45 bases and is read in frame from base 1. The V and J ends are trimmed by 6 bases and 4 bases, leaving 19 bases between them. The germline V gene encodes CDR1 SGHTA and CDR2 FQGNSA. The research as a whole found: Because all patients were from Japan and China, applicability to Western populations was uncertain. KRAS-mutant nodules showed the highest T cell clonality compared with EGFR-mutant or double wild-type lesions. The findings rested on association rather than direct causation, and larger cohorts with long-term follow-up and longitudinal biopsies were considered necessary. The highest top T cell clone frequencies were observed in normal lung, and a progressive decrease in top T cell clone frequencies appeared to occur from AAH through AIS, MIA and invasive adenocarcinoma. The highest clonality was observed in normal lung, whereas higher T cell density and diversity but lower clonality appeared to be present in later-stage lesions.

In the case of this clone: Its antigen specificity is not known. The record has no base qualities; no much larger clone is one base away.

Resection was performed on patients in Japan or China between the mid-2010s and the late 2010s. Two lung cancer pathologists independently confirmed the histologic diagnosis of each case on H&E slides. To enrich premalignant or tumor cells for nucleic acid extraction, macro-dissection was performed after pathologic assessment. FFPE tissue was used for DNA isolation with the AllPrep DNA/RNA FFPE Kit. Using the immunoSEQ hsTCRbeta Kit, TCR beta CDR3 regions were sequenced from DNA. For the original study's pipeline: The ImmunoSEQ Analyzer was used to analyse the TCR sequencing data. T cell clonality was defined as 1 minus Pielou's evenness, calculated on productive rearrangements. The inverse Simpson index, applied to productive templates, was used to measure T cell diversity. T cell density was TCR beta template counts normalized to usable DNA, estimated by amplifying and sequencing housekeeping genes. Two-sided Kruskal-Wallis tests were used to compare TCR metrics across histologic stages. The table comes from immuneACCESS by way of TCRdb, which keeps in-frame sequences with V and J called. Part of the clones is missing from these tables; in studies checked, under half for an unresolved V gene and the rest for unknown reasons. Clonal size and the V and J genes are those of that table, whereas D and trimming came from the DNA. This sample is represented by about 4,000 clones; roughly nine tenths of them were singletons. The ten largest clonotypes hold approximately 5.4% of the sample.

The TCR was taken from a donor aged 70 or over with lung adenocarcinoma. The rearranged segments are TRBV7-2 and TRBJ2-7, with no confident D gene call. Material: FFPE minimally invasive lung adenocarcinoma tissue. This specimen's cell subset or site label, interpreted: micro-invasive lung adenocarcinoma (MIA). At the DNA level, the sequence is TGTGCCAGCAGTTTAACTTCGATAATCCCATACGAGCAGTACTTC. Its protein reads: CASSLTSIIPYEQYF.